This entry describes one T cell receptor beta chain. CDR1 LNHNV and CDR2 YYDKDF come from the germline V gene (reference sequence). This CDR3 comprises 16 residues. The junction had 8 bases not matched to a gene; V was cut back by 2 bases and J by 5 bases. TCRdb re-analysed the RT-PCR reads in MiXCR, keeping a single row per CDR3 protein. The sample records 650,000 to 800,000 distinct CDR3 sequences, more than 13% being singletons. The sequencing sample was made of memory CD4+ T cells from blood. This receptor was identified in a female donor in good health, serving as a healthy control. The chain joins TRBV15 to TRBJ1-2, with 10 nucleotides matching TRBD1. In DNA form, the CDR3 reads TGTGCCACCAGCAGACCCCCGACAGGGGGCGATTATGGCTACACCTTC. This sequence encodes CATSRPPTGGDYGYTF.